Each of the 8 T cell receptor beta chains below was sequenced from the same sample in a study of blood T cell repertoires in COVID-19 (dated by TCRdb to 2019 to 2021). Library creation used the immunoSEQ multiplex PCR assay. Imported from immuneACCESS, the table was reduced by TCRdb to in-frame sequences with V and J called. These copies leave out some clones; in studies compared against another copy, an unresolved V gene accounts for under half, and the cause of the remainder is not known. This sample holds 110,000 or so clones; approximately 81% were observed only once. The top ten constitute about 13% of the sample. Sequenced material: peripheral blood. Source of these receptors: a human donor in a cohort sampled during active COVID-19.

This chain connects TRBV19 to TRBJ1-5; D remains unclear. V lost 5 bases, J lost 0 bases, and 8 bases lay in between. This CDR3 has 14 residues. Looked up from germline, CDR1 is LNHDA and CDR2 is SQIVND (reference sequence). CDR3 bases: TGTGCCAGTAGTCAACAGTTTAGCAATCAGCCCCAGCATTTT. Its translation: CASSQQFSNQPQHF.

The chain is built from TRBV6-6 and TRBJ1-5; D might be TRBD1 (5 bases). The germline V gene has CDR1 MNHNY and CDR2 SVGAGI (reference sequence). V dropped 5 bases and J dropped 3 bases, with 14 bases sitting between them. The CDR3 spans 15 residues. The CDR3 sequence: CASSPSGVDNQPQHF. CDR3 DNA sequence: TGTGCCAGCAGTCCCTCGGGGGTGGACAATCAGCCCCAGCATTTT.

Here the CDR3 reads CASSQDLTGGASGYTF. For the CDR3, the DNA is TGTGCCAGCAGCCAAGACCTGACAGGGGGCGCGTCCGGCTACACCTTC. The chain joins TRBV14 to TRBJ1-2; 10 bases are shared with TRBD1. CDR3 length: 16 amino acids. V shed 0 bases, J shed 8 bases, and the junction held 9 bases outside the gene matches. Germline CDR1 is SGHDN and CDR2 is FVKESK.

This sequence joins TRBV19 and TRBJ1-5; D is uncertain. Deletions cut 6 bases from V and 7 bases from J, with 16 bases between. CDR1 and CDR2 from the germline V gene are LNHDA and SQIVND (reference sequence). The CDR3 runs to 14 residues. This CDR3 reads CASRTGGVRQPQHF. CDR3 nucleotides: TGTGCCAGTAGAACGGGCGGGGTGAGGCAGCCCCAGCATTTT. Drawing the rest from reference TRBV19 and TRBJ1-5, the complete variable domain is DGGITQSPKYLFRKEGQNVTLSCEQNLNHDAMYWYRQDPGQGLRLIYYSQIVNDFQKGDIAEGYSVSREKKESFPLTVTSAQKNPTAFYLCASRTGGVRQPQHFGDGTRLSIL.

This clone was recorded once. The CDR3, as DNA: TGTGCCAGCAGTTTTAACAGGGTTAATCAGCCCCAGCATTTT. It translates to CASSFNRVNQPQHF. J is TRBJ1-5 and V is TRBV28, with TRBD1 as a possible D gene (6 bases). This CDR3 is built from 14 residues. Trimming stripped 3 bases from V and 4 bases from J, with 10 bases between. Germline assignment: CDR1 MDHEN and CDR2 SYDVKM.

The V and J genes are TRBV19 and TRBJ1-6, with 9 nucleotides matching TRBD1. CDR3 length equals 15 residues. V shed 5 bases, J shed 12 bases, and the junction held 11 bases outside the gene matches. CDR1 and CDR2 from the germline V gene are LNHDA and SQIVND (reference sequence). CDR3 bases: TGTGCCAGTAGTGCTTCCGGGACAGGGAGAATACCCCTCCACTTT. It is translated as CASSASGTGRIPLHF.

This chain uses TRBV5-1 with TRBJ1-2; no definite D call. This CDR3 comprises 13 residues. Per the germline V gene, CDR1 is SGHRS and CDR2 is YFSETQ. Trimming pared 2 bases from V and 6 bases from J, leaving 11 bases between. CDR3 nucleotide sequence: TGCGCCAGCAGCTTCGGCGGAGGCGATGGCTACACCTTC. This gives the protein CASSFGGGDGYTF.

CDR3 nucleotide sequence: TGTGCCAGCAAGCTTGACAGGGGTACCTACGAGCAGTACTTC. It translates to CASKLDRGTYEQYF. This rearrangement joins TRBV27 to TRBJ2-7; 8 bases line up with TRBD1. CDR1 is MNHEY and CDR2 is SMNVEV in the germline V gene (reference sequence). This CDR3 has 14 residues. V lost 7 bases and J lost 2; bases outside the gene matches: 7.